This T cell receptor (beta chain) is drawn from a study of Graves' ophthalmopathy and Graves' hyperthyroidism. Aged 18 to 65, the patients with hyperthyroidism had under 2 months' duration and were newly diagnosed. Investigators amplified TCR beta CDR3 regions from RNA transcripts. Scientists carried out first-round RT-PCR using HTBI primers and then a second-round multiplex PCR. TCRdb processed the multiplex PCR reads anew with MiXCR; each CDR3 protein has one entry. Of 1 million to 1.3 million distinct CDR3 sequences listed, less than 45% are singletons. Looked up from germline, CDR1 is SGDLS and CDR2 is YYNGEE. J was trimmed by 6 bases and V by 0 bases; bases with no gene match: 6. CDR3 length: 16 amino acids.

Sequencing used peripheral blood or thyroid tissue (not recorded which). J is TRBJ1-1 and V is TRBV9; 12 bases map to TRBD1. This TCR was sampled from an adult man with Graves' hyperthyroidism. CDR3 DNA: TGTGCCAGCAGCGTAGGGGGGACAGGGGGCTCTGCTGAAGCTTTCTTT. It codes for CASSVGGTGGSAEAFF.